These T cell receptor beta chains were read from a single sample in a study of beta chain features in type 1 diabetes. Assay used: immunoSEQ multiplex PCR; TCRdb lists only in-frame clones, some missing. The data contain about 240,000 clones, approximately 15% of them singletons. Sequenced: naive CD4+ T cells from blood. The source of these receptors is a man younger than 45 with type 1 diabetes. Both conserved end residues are part of each CDR3. Each record gives: J gene, clone size, D gene, V gene, CDR3 DNA, CDR3 protein. A D gene is named only where the DNA matches it firmly. Only part of the rows carry a size: once, few, many, or a class if the clone is expanded.

TRBJ2-3 | few | . | TRBV7-8 | TGTGCCAGCAGCTTAGGGTGGGCCCTTGGGGATACGCAGTATTTT | CASSLGWALGDTQYF
TRBJ1-5 | . | TRBD1 | TRBV19 | TGTGCCAGTAGTTCGGACAGGGGAGGCAATCAGCCCCAGCATTTT | CASSSDRGGNQPQHF
TRBJ2-7 | few | . | TRBV29-1 | TGCAGCGTTACGCGTGCGTACGAGCAGTACTTC | CSVTRAYEQYF
TRBJ2-1 | . | . | TRBV2 | TGTGCCAGCAGGAGCTCCTACAATGAGCAGTTCTTC | CASRSSYNEQFF
TRBJ2-1 | . | TRBD2 | TRBV5-4 | TGTGCCAGCAGCTTGAGAGCGGGAGATTACAATGAGCAGTTCTTC | CASSLRAGDYNEQFF
TRBJ2-1 | . | . | TRBV6-6 | TGTGCCAGCAGTTACGTCGATGAGCAGTTCTTC | CASSYVDEQFF
TRBJ2-1 | . | TRBD2 | TRBV2 | TGTGCCAGCAGTGAAGGAACTAGCGGGAGTAGGGATGAGCAGTTCTTC | CASSEGTSGSRDEQFF
TRBJ2-1 | . | TRBD2 | TRBV18 | TGTGCCAGCTCACCTAGACTAGCGGAGCCATGGTTCTTC | CASSPRLAEPWFF
TRBJ1-1 | . | . | TRBV6-5 | TGTGCCAGCCGCCCGGGTGGGGGCGGGAACACTGAAGCTTTCTTT | CASRPGGGGNTEAFF
TRBJ1-1 | . | . | TRBV7-7 | TGTGCCAGCAGCTTAGCCAAAGGCGGTGAAGCTTTCTTT | CASSLAKGGEAFF
TRBJ2-7 | few | . | TRBV7-2 | TGTGCCAGCAGCTTAGAGGGACTGTCGCAGTACTTC | CASSLEGLSQYF
TRBJ2-1 | . | . | TRBV9 | TGTGCCAGCAGCGTAGTGTCGGGGAGAAGACACAATGAGCAGTTCTTC | CASSVVSGRRHNEQFF
TRBJ2-1 | . | . | TRBV7-9 | TGTGCCAGCAGCTCCTCCTCGGAGGGCAATGAGCAGTTCTTC | CASSSSSEGNEQFF
TRBJ2-5 | . | . | TRBV7-2 | TGTGCCAGCAGCCCTGGGCCGCCCCAAGAGACCCAGTACTTC | CASSPGPPQETQYF
TRBJ1-5 | few | TRBD1 | TRBV11-2 | TGTGCCAGCAGCTTAGGGCGGGGACAGGGCGATCAGCCCCAGCATTTT | CASSLGRGQGDQPQHF
TRBJ2-5 | . | . | TRBV7-9 | TGTGCCAGCAGCTTAGTTGGGCGGGGTGAGACCCAGTACTTC | CASSLVGRGETQYF
TRBJ1-3 | few | . | TRBV19 | TGTGCCAGTAGTATAGATCTGGGCGCAAGCTCTGGAAACACCATATATTTT | CASSIDLGASSGNTIYF
TRBJ2-3 | few | . | TRBV29-1 | TGCAGCGCGGTGCCGGGACTCCATACAGATACGCAGTATTTT | CSAVPGLHTDTQYF
TRBJ2-2 | few | TRBD2 | TRBV13 | TGTGCCAGCAGCTTAGTTGGGACTAGCGATAACACCGGGGAGCTGTTTTTT | CASSLVGTSDNTGELFF
TRBJ2-2 | few | . | TRBV5-1 | TGCGCCAGCAGCTTGGCGTCCGAGCCCGGGGAGCTGTTTTTT | CASSLASEPGELFF
TRBJ2-5 | . | . | TRBV6-1 | TGTGCCAGCAGTGAAGCGTTGCGAGAGGAGACCCAGTACTTC | CASSEALREETQYF
TRBJ2-5 | . | TRBD1 | TRBV4-1 | TGCGCCAGCAGCTCCCGGGACAGGGGCTTGGAGACCCAGTACTTC | CASSSRDRGLETQYF
TRBJ2-7 | few | TRBD2 | TRBV23-1 | TGCGCCAGCGGGGGGACTAGCCACGAGCAGTACTTC | CASGGTSHEQYF
TRBJ1-2 | . | TRBD1 | TRBV2 | TGTGCCAGCAGACCCACTACAGGGGGGGTCCTAGGCTACACCTTC | CASRPTTGGVLGYTF
TRBJ1-1 | few | . | TRBV29-1 | TGCAGCGTTGAAGCTGGCAGGGGACGCACTGAAGCTTTCTTT | CSVEAGRGRTEAFF
TRBJ1-5 | . | TRBD1 | TRBV11-2 | TGTGCCAGCAGCTTAGGGAGGACAGGGAAGAGCAATCAGCCCCAGCATTTT | CASSLGRTGKSNQPQHF
TRBJ2-3 | . | . | TRBV7-9 | TGTGCCAGCAGCTTTCCGAGGGGGGGCCGGACAGATACGCAGTATTTT | CASSFPRGGRTDTQYF
TRBJ2-1 | few | . | TRBV21-1 | TGTGCCAGCAGCAAAGCGATGAGTAGGAGGGGTGGAGAAAATGAGCAGTTCTTC | CASSKAMSRRGGENEQFF
TRBJ1-1 | few | . | TRBV6-1 | TGTGCCAGCAGTGAAACGGGGGAAGCTTTCTTT | CASSETGEAFF
TRBJ1-1 | . | TRBD1 | TRBV30 | TGTGCCTGGGGCCCCGGGACAGTTACTGAAGCTTTCTTT | CAWGPGTVTEAFF
TRBJ1-5 | few | . | TRBV6-5 | TGTGCCAGCAGTCTACGGTGGGAGCAGCCCCAGCATTTT | CASSLRWEQPQHF
TRBJ2-3 | few | . | TRBV25-1 | TGTGCCAGCAGTGAATCAGGGGCAGGGGCAGCGGATACGCAGTATTTT | CASSESGAGAADTQYF
TRBJ1-1 | . | . | TRBV2 | TGTGCCAGCGGGGGCGTCAGTTCCGACATGAACACTGAAGCTTTCTTT | CASGGVSSDMNTEAFF
TRBJ1-2 | few | . | TRBV4-2 | TGTGCCAGCAGCCAAGAAGGACAGTCAATCCCTGGCTACACCTTC | CASSQEGQSIPGYTF
TRBJ2-2 | . | TRBD1 | TRBV5-1 | TGCGCCAGCAGCTTGGTCGTCAGGGGGCTTACCGGGGAGCTGTTTTTT | CASSLVVRGLTGELFF
TRBJ2-1 | . | TRBD2 | TRBV7-8 | TGTGCCAGCAGCTTAGTTGGGACTAGCGGGGCCTTCTCCTACAATGAGCAGTTCTTC | CASSLVGTSGAFSYNEQFF
TRBJ2-5 | . | TRBD2 | TRBV5-6 | TGTGCCAGCAGCTTGGGTCCGGGAGGGCTACAAGAGACCCAGTACTTC | CASSLGPGGLQETQYF
TRBJ1-3 | . | . | TRBV9 | TGTGCCAGCAGCGTTTTGGAGCCTGGAAACACCATATATTTT | CASSVLEPGNTIYF
TRBJ2-3 | few | TRBD2 | TRBV5-1 | TGCGCCAGCAGCTTTTCCACTAGCGGGGGCCCTAGCACAGATACGCAGTATTTT | CASSFSTSGGPSTDTQYF
TRBJ2-2 | . | . | TRBV7-2 | TGTGCCAGCAGCTTAACGGCGAACACCGGGGAGCTGTTTTTT | CASSLTANTGELFF
TRBJ1-1 | . | TRBD1 | TRBV5-4 | TGTGCCAGCAGCTTGGAGGGGGCAATGAACACTGAAGCTTTCTTT | CASSLEGAMNTEAFF
TRBJ2-7 | few | TRBD2 | TRBV7-9 | TGTGCCAGCAGCCGACGTGGGGTAGCGGGAGTTCGCGAGCAGTACTTC | CASSRRGVAGVREQYF
TRBJ2-1 | few | . | TRBV5-1 | TGCGCCAGCAGCCCGGGGGACGGAGGATACAATGAGCAGTTCTTC | CASSPGDGGYNEQFF
TRBJ2-4 | few | TRBD1 | TRBV15 | TGTGCCACCAGCAACCTGGGACAGAAAAACAAAAACATTCAGTACTTC | CATSNLGQKNKNIQYF
TRBJ2-3 | few | TRBD2 | TRBV11-2 | TGTGCCAGCAGCTTCAGCGGGAGGGGGGTCACAGATACGCAGTATTTT | CASSFSGRGVTDTQYF
TRBJ2-1 | . | TRBD2 | TRBV5-1 | TGCGCCAGCAGCTTGGGTGGGACTAGGACCTACAATGAGCAGTTCTTC | CASSLGGTRTYNEQFF
TRBJ2-7 | few | . | TRBV4-2 | TGTGCCAGCAGCCTGGCCCCCCCCTACGAGCAGTACTTC | CASSLAPPYEQYF
TRBJ2-3 | . | TRBD1 | TRBV5-1 | TGCGCCAGCAGCTTGGCGGGACAGGGCAACTATTTT | CASSLAGQGNYF
TRBJ2-3 | . | . | TRBV29-1 | TGCAGCGGAAGGACAGTATCCACAGATACGCAGTATTTT | CSGRTVSTDTQYF
TRBJ2-5 | . | . | TRBV6-5 | TGTGCCAGCAGTCCCGGGACATCCCAAGAGACCCAGTACTTC | CASSPGTSQETQYF
TRBJ1-1 | . | . | TRBV12-5 | TGTGCTAGTGGTTTAGCAGGTGGTGCTGAAGCTTTCTTT | CASGLAGGAEAFF
TRBJ2-7 | . | . | TRBV5-1 | TGCGCCAGCAGCTTCCTGGGGGACACTTACGAGCAGTACTTC | CASSFLGDTYEQYF
TRBJ1-2 | few | TRBD1 | TRBV28 | TGTGCCAGCAGCCAAGGACAGGGCCAGAATGGCTACACCTTC | CASSQGQGQNGYTF
TRBJ1-1 | . | TRBD1 | TRBV7-9 | TGTGCCAGCAGCCCGGACAGGCCGAACACTGAAGCTTTCTTT | CASSPDRPNTEAFF
TRBJ2-4 | . | TRBD2 | TRBV11-2 | TGTGCCAGCAGCTTAGCCCAACTAGCGGGGGGCGGCAAAAACATTCAGTACTTC | CASSLAQLAGGGKNIQYF
TRBJ1-5 | . | . | TRBV4-2 | TGTGCCAGCACGGGGGGGAACAATCAGCCCCAGCATTTT | CASTGGNNQPQHF
TRBJ1-4 | few | TRBD1 | TRBV19 | TGTGCCAGTAGAACCACGCGGACAGGTCCCGAAAAACTGTTTTTT | CASRTTRTGPEKLFF
TRBJ2-1 | few | . | TRBV5-4 | TGTGCCAGCAGCACCCCCGGTTACAATGAGCAGTTCTTC | CASSTPGYNEQFF
TRBJ2-7 | few | TRBD1 | TRBV5-6 | TGTGCCAGCAGCTTGAAGGGACAGGGGATCGGATACGAGCAGTACTTC | CASSLKGQGIGYEQYF